What follows are 5 T cell receptor beta chains derived from one specimen sequenced in a study of OX40 agonist ivuxolimab in advanced cancers. TCRdb's copy holds only in-frame clones and misses some; the assay was immunoSEQ multiplex PCR. Here the sample spans 90,000 to 100,000 clones, about four fifths being singletons. The starting material was CD4+ or CD8+ T cells sorted from blood, obtained in a trial of the OX40 agonist ivuxolimab. The receptor source for this set is an adult with an advanced solid tumor such as melanoma, head and neck, liver or kidney cancer.

Here the CDR3 reads CASSTGTSGGFYNEQFF. The CDR3 DNA is TGTGCCAGTAGTACGGGGACTAGCGGGGGGTTCTACAATGAGCAGTTCTTC. The chain uses TRBV19 and TRBJ2-1, with 15 bases that match TRBD2. V was clipped by 4 bases and J by 3 bases; unmatched bases: 4. Germline CDR1 LNHDA, CDR2 SQIVND (reference sequence). The CDR3 has 17 amino acids.

The chain is built from TRBV11-2 and TRBJ1-6; the D is unclear. The ends were cut back, 4 bases at V and 8 bases at J, with 12 bases in the middle. This CDR3 has 14 amino acids. Germline values: CDR1 SGHAT, CDR2 FQNNGV. The CDR3 bases are TGTGCCAGCAGCTCGATTATTGGATATTCACCCCTCCACTTT. The encoded protein is CASSSIIGYSPLHF.

The chain employs TRBV28 and TRBJ2-3; D is unclear. Germline CDR1 MDHEN, CDR2 SYDVKM. Trimming removed 4 bases at V and 3 bases at J, with 11 bases between. The CDR3 consists of 14 residues. The CDR3 DNA reads as TGTGCCAGCAGTTCGCCCAGCTGGACAGATACGCAGTATTTT. Protein product: CASSSPSWTDTQYF.

This chain joins TRBV9 and TRBJ1-1, with D possibly TRBD1 on 6 matching bases. Germline V lookup: CDR1 SGDLS, CDR2 YYNGEE. V was pared by 0 bases and J by 7 bases, with 22 bases between. The length of the CDR3 is 17 residues. CDR3 nucleotides: TGTGCCAGCAGCGTAGGGACCGATCGGCGGGGGGCGGTTGAAGCTTTCTTT. It codes for CASSVGTDRRGAVEAFF.

The V gene is TRBV7-8, the J gene TRBJ1-5; no reliable D call. Germline CDR1 SGHVS, CDR2 FQNEAQ. This CDR3 is built from 12 residues. V dropped 3 bases and J dropped 7 bases, with 7 bases sitting between them. The CDR3 DNA follows: TGTGCCAGCAGCTTGAAGGTCCAGCCCCAGCATTTT. This encodes CASSLKVQPQHF.